This TCR beta chain was recovered during a study of T cell repertoires in cytomegalovirus infection. The wider study: Recently identified HLA-C-restricted CMV epitopes were used, and well-studied HLA-B-restricted CMV epitopes were used as well.

In the case of this clonotype: The antigen is undetermined.

MiXCR, applied by TCRdb to the reads, yields one record per CDR3 protein. The sample carries around 800,000 distinct CDR3 sequences, around a third recorded once. Trimming cost V 5 bases and J 2 bases, with 25 bases left between them. The CDR3 is 19 residues long. The germline CDR1 and CDR2 sequences are MNHNS and SASEGT. The sequence derives from a human donor in good health (CMV status not recorded). Some clones in this sample may be carry-over from other donors' samples. The sample consisted of cultured CD8+ T cells from PBMCs, taken from culture after CMV antigen stimulation. The V call is TRBV6-1, the J call TRBJ2-1; D perhaps matches TRBD2 (5 bases). The CDR3 nucleotides are TGTGCCAGCAGTTCCTCTCTGAGGGTACCCAATCCTACCTACAATGAGCAGTTCTTC. It codes for CASSSSLRVPNPTYNEQFF.